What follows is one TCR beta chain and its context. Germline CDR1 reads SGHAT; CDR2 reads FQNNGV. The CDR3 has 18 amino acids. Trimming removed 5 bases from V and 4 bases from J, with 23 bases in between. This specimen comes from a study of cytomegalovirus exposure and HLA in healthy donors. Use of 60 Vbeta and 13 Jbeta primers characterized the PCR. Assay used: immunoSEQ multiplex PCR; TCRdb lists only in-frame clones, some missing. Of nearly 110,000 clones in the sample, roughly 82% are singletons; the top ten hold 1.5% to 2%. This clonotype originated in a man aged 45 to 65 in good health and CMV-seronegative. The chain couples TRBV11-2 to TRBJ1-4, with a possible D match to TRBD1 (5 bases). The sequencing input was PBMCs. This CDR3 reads CASSPPGTLWVRNEKLFF. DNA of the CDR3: TGTGCCAGCAGCCCCCCCGGGACTCTGTGGGTCCGTAATGAAAAACTGTTTTTT.